Included here is one TCR beta chain sequence, with context. These data originate in a study of blood T cell repertoires in COVID-19. The length of the CDR3 is 14 residues. V shed 5 bases and J 7 bases; nucleotides not matched to a gene: 9. The germline V gene has CDR1 SGHNT and CDR2 YENEEA. In the source study's methods: Reference gene primer amplification in the assay estimated nucleated cell counts. Produced via immunoSEQ multiplex PCR; TCRdb's table is partial and in-frame only. The V and J calls and clone size are taken from that table; D and trimming were inferred from the DNA. The data show 150,000 to 200,000 clones, with roughly 88% seen just once and roughly a tenth held by the top ten.

The clonotype was recovered from a woman of 80 years or more with active or convalescent COVID-19. Sample: peripheral blood. This chain connects TRBV11-3 to TRBJ1-2, with TRBD1 matching over 8 bases. The CDR3 region is CASSDGQGGGGYTF. DNA of the CDR3: TGTGCCAGCAGCGACGGACAGGGAGGAGGTGGCTACACCTTC.